The 25 T cell receptor beta chains below all came from one sample that was sequenced in a study of blood T cell repertoires in COVID-19. Sequenced by immunoSEQ multiplex PCR; TCRdb stores in-frame clones only, minus some. The sample consists of roughly 24,000 clones, approximately 77% of them appearing once. Input material: peripheral blood. The source is a man at least 80 years old with active or convalescent COVID-19.

The J gene is TRBJ2-1, the V gene TRBV27; D unresolved. The CDR3 covers 16 residues. V was shortened by 0 bases and J by 1 base, with 10 bases between the two germline ends. Per the germline V gene, CDR1 is MNHEY and CDR2 is SMNVEV (reference sequence). The CDR3, as DNA: TGTGCCAGCAGTTTATCGCCGTTGAGGTCCTACAATGAGCAGTTCTTC. Its translation is CASSLSPLRSYNEQFF.

This chain connects TRBV27 to TRBJ1-5; D is possibly TRBD1 (6 bases). V lost 4 bases to trimming and J lost 7 bases, with 26 bases between them. Germline V CDR1 and CDR2: MNHEY, SMNVEV (reference sequence). The CDR3 is 18 amino acids. CDR3 residues: CASSSLSFGGGSGQPQHF. The CDR3, as DNA: TGTGCCAGCAGTTCCCTGTCGTTCGGGGGCGGGAGCGGGCAGCCCCAGCATTTT.

The chain recombines TRBV18 with TRBJ2-1, with 11 positions matching TRBD1. Looked up from germline, CDR1 is KGHSH and CDR2 is LQKENI. The CDR3 is 16 amino acids. V was clipped by 2 bases and J by 3 bases; unmatched bases: 3. The CDR3 region is CASSPIGTGGYNEQFF. The CDR3 nucleotides read TGTGCCAGCTCACCAATCGGGACAGGGGGCTACAATGAGCAGTTCTTC.

V and J are TRBV19 and TRBJ1-1, with 7 bases lining up with TRBD1. The CDR3 has 14 amino acids. The V segment lost 3 bases and the J segment 0 bases; nucleotides outside the gene matches: 1. The germline gives CDR1 LNHDA, CDR2 SQIVND (reference sequence). CDR3 residues: CASSMGTVNTEAFF. The CDR3 coding sequence is TGTGCCAGTAGTATGGGGACAGTGAACACTGAAGCTTTCTTT.

This clone has only one observation. This chain uses TRBV18 with TRBJ2-1; 8 nucleotides match TRBD2. Germline CDR1 reads KGHSH; CDR2 reads LQKENI. This CDR3 has 14 amino acids. V was clipped by 4 bases and J by 8 bases; unmatched bases: 7. The CDR3 region is CASSLGLASDEQFF. CDR3 bases: TGTGCCAGCTCACTTGGACTAGCTTCCGATGAGCAGTTCTTC.

This chain links TRBV19 with TRBJ2-3; no clear D. CDR3 size: 14 residues. Germline CDR1 reads LNHDA; CDR2 reads SQIVND (reference sequence). Trimming took off 6 bases at V and 2 bases at J, with 12 bases between the two ends. CDR3 region: CASSPQLYTDTQYF. CDR3 sequence (DNA): TGTGCCAGTAGCCCACAACTATACACAGATACGCAGTATTTT. Combining the CDR3 with reference TRBV19 and TRBJ2-3 gives the whole variable domain DGGITQSPKYLFRKEGQNVTLSCEQNLNHDAMYWYRQDPGQGLRLIYYSQIVNDFQKGDIAEGYSVSREKKESFPLTVTSAQKNPTAFYLCASSPQLYTDTQYFGPGTRLTVL.

The V gene is TRBV28, the J gene TRBJ1-5; 7 nucleotides line up with TRBD1. J lost 2 bases, V lost 8 bases, and 3 bases had no gene match. This CDR3 has 13 residues. Germline CDR1 reads MDHEN; CDR2 reads SYDVKM. The CDR3 DNA sequence: TGTGCCAGCCAAGGGACAGGCAATCAGCCCCAGCATTTT. Residues: CASQGTGNQPQHF. The complete variable domain, with remaining parts taken from reference TRBV28 and TRBJ1-5, reads DVKVTQSSRYLVKRTGEKVFLECVQDMDHENMFWYRQDPGLGLRLIYFSYDVKMKEKGDIPEGYSVSREKKERFSLILESASTNQTSMYLCASQGTGNQPQHFGDGTRLSIL.

The sample holds a few counts of this clone. This sequence joins TRBV5-1 and TRBJ2-7, with 12 bases matching TRBD1. The CDR3 consists of 16 residues. The J segment lost 2 bases and the V segment lost 0 bases, leaving 3 bases of the junction unmatched. Germline lookup yields CDR1 SGHRS and CDR2 YFSETQ. CDR3 protein: CASSLGGQGATYEQYF. CDR3 in DNA: TGCGCCAGCAGCTTGGGGGGACAGGGGGCCACCTACGAGCAGTACTTC.

The rearrangement uses TRBV6-5 and TRBJ1-2; TRBD1 agrees at 7 bases. V lost 7 bases to trimming and J lost 7 bases; unmatched junction nucleotides: 15. Germline V gene sequence: CDR1 MNHEY, CDR2 SVGAGI. The CDR3 length is 15 residues. CDR3 protein: CASTKVGTETGGYTF. The CDR3, as DNA: TGTGCCAGCACCAAAGTGGGGACAGAAACTGGTGGCTACACCTTC.

The chain recombines TRBV15 with TRBJ2-1; 10 bases agree with TRBD2. The CDR3 runs 15 residues. Germline CDR1 and CDR2: LNHNV and YYDKDF (reference sequence). Trimming took 5 bases from V and 3 from J; bases not matched to a gene: 4. In nucleotides, the CDR3 is TGTGCCACCAGCGTAGAGCGGGAGGGCTACAATGAGCAGTTCTTC. Amino acids: CATSVEREGYNEQFF.

Only a few counts were recorded for this clone. CDR3 bases: TGTGCCAGCAGCCCTAATCGAAACACCATATATTTT. Protein sequence: CASSPNRNTIYF. V is TRBV9 and J is TRBJ1-3; D is ambiguous. Germline CDR1 and CDR2: SGDLS and YYNGEE. CDR3 size: 12 residues. V lost 4 bases and J 5 bases, leaving 7 bases between the germline ends.

This chain joins TRBV3-1 (or the pseudogene TRBV3-2) and TRBJ2-4; weak D call: TRBD2 (5 bases). Germline values: CDR1 LGHDT, CDR2 YNNKEL (reference sequence). V was shortened by 0 bases and J by 1 base, with 13 bases between the two germline ends. CDR3 length equals 17 residues. This chain's CDR3 is CASSQDFGVIAKNIQYF. CDR3 bases: TGTGCCAGCAGCCAAGATTTCGGGGTCATTGCCAAAAACATTCAGTACTTC.

The CDR3 loop is CASSPSGGGSYNEQFF. DNA of the CDR3: TGTGCCAGCAGTCCCTCGGGCGGGGGATCCTACAATGAGCAGTTCTTC. The chain carries TRBV5-4 and TRBJ2-1, with 7 bases identical to TRBD2. The CDR3 spans 16 residues. J lost 1 base, V lost 5 bases, and 9 bases had no gene match. The germline V gene encodes CDR1 SGHNT and CDR2 YYREEE (reference sequence).

The chain combines TRBV6-5 with TRBJ2-5; D is possibly TRBD2 (6 bases). The CDR3 has 14 residues. Looked up from germline, CDR1 is MNHEY and CDR2 is SVGAGI. Trimming left V 1 base short and J 5 bases short, with 11 bases between. The chain's CDR3 is CASSYLGGTETQYF. The CDR3 DNA is TGTGCCAGCAGTTACTTGGGGGGTACGGAGACCCAGTACTTC.

The chain combines TRBV28 with TRBJ1-5, with D possibly TRBD1 on 6 matching bases. The CDR3 is made up of 19 amino acids. Trimming removed 6 bases from V and 1 base from J, with 25 bases in between. Germline CDR1 is MDHEN and CDR2 is SYDVKM. CDR3 amino acids: CASSQLDRGKRKSNQPQHF. The CDR3 nucleotides read TGTGCCAGCAGCCAACTCGATAGGGGGAAGCGAAAGAGCAATCAGCCCCAGCATTTT.

The CDR3 nucleotides read TGTGCCAGCTCACCACCGGGGGGGGGCGCTTCCAATGAGCAGTTCTTC. The encoded protein is CASSPPGGGASNEQFF. J is TRBJ2-1 and V is TRBV18; D is possibly TRBD2 (7 bases). Germline V gene sequence: CDR1 KGHSH, CDR2 LQKENI. CDR3 length: 16 residues. V shed 0 bases and J shed 6 bases, with 15 bases lying between them.

The chain carries TRBV2 and TRBJ1-1, with 7 bases fitting TRBD1. The V gene end was trimmed by 7 bases and the J gene end by 1 base; junction bases not matched to a gene: 3. The CDR3 length is 13 residues. Germline V gene sequence: CDR1 SNHLY, CDR2 FYNNEI. CDR3 bases: TGTGCCAGCACTTCAGGGGGGAACACTGAAGCTTTCTTT. Encoded protein: CASTSGGNTEAFF.

CDR3 residues: CASSPGGGSGNTIYF. CDR3 bases: TGTGCCAGTAGTCCCGGGGGAGGCTCTGGAAACACCATATATTTT. The rearrangement uses TRBV19 and TRBJ1-3; possibly TRBD1 for D (5 bases). The V end lost 5 bases, the J end lost 0 bases, and 11 bases lay between the germline ends. Per the germline V gene, CDR1 is LNHDA and CDR2 is SQIVND (reference sequence). The CDR3 has 15 amino acids.

The genes are TRBV4-1 and TRBJ2-5; maybe TRBD1 (6 bases). The V end was cut by 1 base, the J end by 5 bases, with 11 bases between. CDR1 and CDR2 (germline): MGHRA, YSYEKL. The CDR3 spans 14 residues. The CDR3 DNA reads as TGCGCCAGCAGCCAAGTAGGGGGACGCGAGACCCAGTACTTC. Encoded protein: CASSQVGGRETQYF.

The chain recombines TRBV7-9 with TRBJ1-2, with D maybe TRBD1 (5 bases). The CDR3 spans 12 residues. V gave up 5 bases and J gave up 11 bases, with 15 bases separating them. Germline lookup yields CDR1 SEHNR and CDR2 FQNEAQ (reference sequence). The CDR3 protein is CASSPMDNRYTF. In DNA form, the CDR3 reads TGTGCCAGCAGCCCGATGGACAACCGTTACACCTTC.

This rearrangement joins TRBV6-5 to TRBJ2-7, with D possibly being TRBD2 (7 bases). Germline V gives CDR1 MNHEY, CDR2 SVGAGI. Trimming took 7 bases from V and 7 from J, leaving 14 bases between them. CDR3 length equals 12 residues. The CDR3 region is CASTKRGGEQYF. In DNA, the CDR3 is TGTGCCAGCACCAAAAGGGGGGGTGAGCAGTACTTC.

The chain recombines TRBV3-1 (or the pseudogene TRBV3-2) with TRBJ2-2; D might be TRBD2 (6 bases). The CDR3 has 18 amino acids. Germline CDR1 and CDR2: LGHDT and YNNKEL (reference sequence). V lost 0 bases, J lost 4 bases, and 18 bases lay in between. This chain's CDR3 is CASSQERGRRSSTGELFF. The CDR3 DNA reads as TGTGCCAGCAGCCAAGAGCGGGGCAGGCGGTCGAGCACCGGGGAGCTGTTTTTT.

The V and J genes are TRBV4-3 and TRBJ1-2; 7 nucleotides agree with TRBD1. Germline CDR1 is LGHNA and CDR2 is YSLEER. The CDR3 sequence is 15 residues long. Trimming cost V 3 bases and J 3 bases; bases outside gene matches: 7. This CDR3 is CASSQETGSYYGYTF. DNA of the CDR3: TGCGCCAGCAGCCAGGAGACAGGGTCGTACTATGGCTACACCTTC.

The chain links TRBV7-8 to TRBJ1-1; weak D call: TRBD1 (6 bases). This CDR3 is 14 amino acids long. V lost 7 bases, J lost 4 bases, and 16 bases lay in between. CDR1 is SGHVS and CDR2 is FQNEAQ in the germline V gene. The CDR3, as DNA: TGTGCCAGCAAACTACAGGGTTTAAGCACTGAAGCTTTCTTT. It translates to CASKLQGLSTEAFF.

The rearrangement links TRBV2 to TRBJ2-3, with D possibly being TRBD2 (6 bases). Trimming stripped 6 bases from V and 1 base from J, with 14 bases between. The CDR3 has 15 amino acids. Per germline, CDR1 SNHLY and CDR2 FYNNEI. The CDR3 reads CASRRQWEGTDTQYF. CDR3 DNA: TGTGCCAGCAGACGACAGTGGGAGGGCACAGATACGCAGTATTTT.